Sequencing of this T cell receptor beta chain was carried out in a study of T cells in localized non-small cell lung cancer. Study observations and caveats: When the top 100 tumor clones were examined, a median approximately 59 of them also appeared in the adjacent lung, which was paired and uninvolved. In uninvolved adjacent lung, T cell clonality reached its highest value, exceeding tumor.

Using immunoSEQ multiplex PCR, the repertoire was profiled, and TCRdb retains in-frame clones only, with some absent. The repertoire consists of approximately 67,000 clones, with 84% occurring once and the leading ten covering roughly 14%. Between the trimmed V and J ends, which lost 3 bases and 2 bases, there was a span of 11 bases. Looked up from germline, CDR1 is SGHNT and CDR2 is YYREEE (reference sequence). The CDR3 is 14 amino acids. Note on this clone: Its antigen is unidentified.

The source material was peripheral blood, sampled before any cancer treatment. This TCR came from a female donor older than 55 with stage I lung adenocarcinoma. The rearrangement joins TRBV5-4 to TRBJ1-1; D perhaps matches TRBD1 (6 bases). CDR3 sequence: CASSSRTDNTEAFF. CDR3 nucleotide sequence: TGTGCCAGCAGCTCGAGGACAGATAACACTGAAGCTTTCTTT.